This TCR beta chain is drawn from a study of shared clonotypes between healthy human individuals. Trimming stripped 2 bases from V and 6 bases from J, with 16 bases between. In germline, CDR1 is SGHRS, CDR2 YFSETQ. This CDR3 is built from 15 residues. About this clone itself: Its antigen is unidentified.

Clones were read by immunoSEQ multiplex PCR, and TCRdb kept only the in-frame ones, dropping some. This sample has approximately 640,000 clones; about 90% occur once, and the top ten carry 34%. Study-wide findings and caveats: Non-shared clonotypes had lower generation probabilities than those shared by all four donors. Clonotype sharing among the donors was expected to vary with sequencing depth. What rarefaction showed was incomplete sorted-subset sequencing despite large depth. Estimated richness values were generally larger in naive subsets than in memory subsets.

The receptor was derived from a man aged 18 to 30 in good health. Some clones in this sample may be carry-over from other donors' samples. The source material was memory CD8+ T cells from PBMCs. Subset specified: CD45RO+ cells pooled with CCR7-negative TemRA cells. This rearrangement joins TRBV5-1 to TRBJ2-3, with D perhaps matching TRBD2 (5 bases). CDR3 loop: CASSFYGGAPDTQYF. The CDR3 bases are TGCGCCAGCAGCTTCTACGGAGGAGCCCCGGATACGCAGTATTTT.